This T cell receptor (beta chain) is from a study of blood T cells in healthy people across ages (dated by TCRdb to between 2014 and 2017). In the study overall: Template switching captured roughly one uniquely barcoded TCR beta cDNA molecule per two T cells in model experiments. The study measured age-related changes in TCR beta repertoire diversity using deep sequencing normalized with unique cDNA molecular identifiers. The donors were split into four age groups: young (average around 17 years), middle-aged (about 40), aged (62) and long-lived (under 85). To avoid experimental bias, donors of different ages were randomly spread across the sequencing lanes. Two additional independent replicas of 1 million unique cDNA reads from the same blood draw were analyzed for two donors (one aged 18 to 30 and one aged 80 or older). Summary of the overall study and its limitations: Estimates of total diversity based on one million sequenced T cells were regarded as lower bounds and as underestimates. The percentage of naive T cells measured by flow cytometry correlated strongly with observed TCR beta diversity. Because profiling used bulk unsorted PBMCs, naive and antigen-experienced compartments could not be compared conclusively. Because donor CMV infection status was unknown, age-related changes in expanded clonotypes were potentially confounded. Observed TCR beta diversity per million T cells fell roughly linearly with age, and a significant reduction was already apparent by age roughly 40. Compared with the aged group, the long-lived group had more naive CD4+ T cells, fewer expanded clones and increased TCR diversity, suggesting age selection.

The method was 5' RACE. TCRdb shows the sequencer as Illumina HiSeq 2500. The second PCR ran for about 7 to 11 cycles and used a J-beta primer mix along with a sample-barcoded 5' primer. A unique molecular identifier was introduced onto each TCR beta cDNA molecule by a template-switch 5' adaptor carrying 12 random nucleotides. Each sample yielded at least 2.5 million CDR3-containing paired-end reads. The Mint cDNA synthesis kit, primed by a TRBC-specific oligonucleotide, was used to synthesize first-strand cDNA from all RNA. All cDNA was treated with uracil-DNA glycosylase and then went through a first 18-cycle PCR with the universal primers M1SS and BC2_uni_R. In the authors' own workflow: For normalization, 1 million high-quality reads, each with a distinct molecular identifier, were randomly selected from each sample. Reads with shared molecular identifiers were discarded instead of being binned into consensus sequences. MiTCR, with a Q25 quality threshold and the strictest error-elimination algorithm, was used for CDR3 identification, clonotype clustering and error correction. A nonparametric unseen species model with Euler transformation was used to estimate a lower bound on total TCR beta diversity. TCRdb itself trimmed the public reads at Q25 with fastp, ran MiXCR and retained productive beta chains. Rows with a matching CDR3 protein are joined into one entry that keeps the most common DNA and genes. TCRdb, rather than the study authors, made the V and J calls. The sample table shows 1.5 million to 2 million distinct CDR3 sequences, and roughly 32% are seen once. Of the sample, around 11% falls within the top ten clones.

Donors were 30 to 45 systemically healthy Caucasian individuals from Russia aged roughly 6 to 95 years. Roughly 10 milliliters of peripheral blood were drawn from each donor into EDTA-treated Vacutainer tubes. Ficoll-Paque density-gradient centrifugation was used to isolate PBMCs, with at least 7 million obtained per sample. Trizol reagent was used to extract total RNA from the PBMCs, yielding at least 6 micrograms per sample. For every donor, flow cytometry on a PBMC aliquot measured the percentage of naive CD45RAhigh/CD27high T cells. There are 14 amino acids in the CDR3, from cysteine to phenylalanine inclusive. Left in the record is the CDR3 DNA by itself, 42 bases read in frame from the first base. According to the germline V gene (reference sequence), CDR1 reads GTSNPN and CDR2 reads SVGIG. Deletion took 4 bases off V and 2 bases off J, with a span of 13 bases between the germline ends. This clonotype was counted only a few times. Its antigen specificity is not known. No base quality information exists; no much larger clone differs at one position.

The source is a woman younger than 45 in good health. The sample consisted of blood. Recombination linked TRBV30 to TRBJ2-3; tentative D gene TRBD1, with 6 bases matching. The nucleotide sequence is given as TGTGCCTGGATACCCCAGGGGCACACAGATACGCAGTATTTT. This codes for CAWIPQGHTDTQYF.